This TCR beta chain was documented in a study of shared clonotypes between healthy human individuals. Study conclusions and caveats: Larger richness was generally estimated for naive than memory subsets.

Sequenced by immunoSEQ multiplex PCR; TCRdb stores in-frame clones only, minus some. Among 950,000 to 1,100,000 clones, around 74% were seen once, and the ten largest hold 1.4%. Trimming left V 5 bases short and J 0 bases short, with 11 bases between. The CDR3 totals 14 residues. Per the germline V gene, CDR1 is SQVTM and CDR2 is ANQGSEA. Notes on this clone: Antigen specificity is unknown.

This clonotype was sampled from a man aged 18 to 30 in good health. The V and J genes are TRBV29-1 and TRBJ1-3; D is perhaps TRBD1 (5 bases). Sequenced input: memory CD4+ T cells sorted from blood. Described subset: CD45RA-negative fraction. CDR3 protein: CSVSGRLSGNTIYF. CDR3 coding DNA: TGCAGCGTTTCGGGACGGCTCTCTGGAAACACCATATATTTT.